This TCR beta chain was profiled in a study of T cell repertoires in aging, cancer and after chemotherapy. For the study at large: Patients with glioblastoma brain tumors were sampled before and after temozolomide-based therapy. Study-wide results and limits: Untreated cancer patients had significantly lower blood TCR diversity than age-matched healthy donors.

TRB rearrangements spanning V, D and J were amplified using mixed TRB-A/B primers. TCRdb reanalysed the multiplex PCR reads using MiXCR and keeps one entry per CDR3 protein. The table records 1,600 or so distinct CDR3 sequences, about 20% of them present only once. Germline CDR1 is LNHDA and CDR2 is SQIVND (reference sequence). The CDR3 is 15 amino acids. The J segment lost 5 bases and the V segment lost 8 bases, leaving 10 bases of the junction unmatched. As concerns this clonotype: Its antigen is unidentified.

Amplification of TCR beta used genomic DNA extracted from peripheral blood. The receptor was derived from a human donor with a solid tumor. Sequencing was done on a sample of blood. The chain carries TRBV19 and TRBJ2-3; TRBD2 matches at 10 bases. The CDR3 loop is CASGRASGSGDTQYF. The DNA of the CDR3 is TGTGCCAGTGGCAGGGCTAGCGGGAGCGGAGATACGCAGTATTTT.